This T cell receptor (beta chain) derives from a study of cytomegalovirus exposure and HLA in healthy donors. General study points: Specificity for CMV antigens was confirmed in vitro for a few of the CMV-associated chains.

The CDR3 is made up of 13 amino acids. V lost 7 bases and J 4 bases, leaving 14 bases between the germline ends. Germline V lookup: CDR1 MNHEY, CDR2 SVGAGI. To note about this clone: Its antigen remains unknown.

Profiling relied on immunoSEQ multiplex PCR, and the TCRdb table lists in-frame clones only, not all of them. The top ten hold roughly 3% of the sample, which has over 150,000 clones, around 90% seen once. The chain uses TRBV6-5 and TRBJ2-7, with D maybe TRBD2 (6 bases). Sequencing was carried out using PBMCs. The clonotype originates from a woman under 30 in good health and CMV-seropositive. The CDR3, as DNA: TGTGCCAGCAATCAAGCGGGTGTGTACGAGCAGTACTTC. Translating gives CASNQAGVYEQYF.